This paragraph covers one T cell receptor (beta chain) sequence. These data are taken from a study of cytomegalovirus exposure and HLA in healthy donors. The CDR3 is 14 amino acids. Germline V lookup: CDR1 SGHRS, CDR2 YFSETQ. Trimming took 2 bases from V and 3 from J, leaving 8 bases between them. The PCR made use of 60 Vbeta and 13 Jbeta primers. Profiling relied on immunoSEQ multiplex PCR, and the TCRdb table lists in-frame clones only, not all of them. This sample has 150,000 or so clones, with over 75% found just once. The V call is TRBV5-1, the J call TRBJ1-4; D is unresolved. This sequence originates from a male donor in good health and CMV-seronegative. Input material: PBMCs. The CDR3 nucleotides read TGCGCCAGCAGCTTCGGAGACCCTAATGAAAAACTGTTTTTT. The encoded protein is CASSFGDPNEKLFF.